One and the same sample provided the 28 T cell receptor beta chains below, sequenced in a study of cytomegalovirus exposure and HLA in healthy donors. 60 Vbeta and 13 Jbeta primers were used in PCR. Assay used: immunoSEQ multiplex PCR; TCRdb lists only in-frame clones, some missing. The sample includes approximately 220,000 clones, roughly four fifths seen only once; the top ten take about 1.4%. The material sequenced was PBMCs. These receptors all stem from a girl between 5 and 17 years old in good health and CMV-seronegative.

V gene TRBV7-9 combines with J gene TRBJ1-4; the D gene is possibly TRBD1 (6 bases). V lost 1 base and J 5 bases, leaving 8 bases between the germline ends. The CDR3 contains 14 residues. Germline loops: CDR1 SEHNR, CDR2 FQNEAQ (reference sequence). The CDR3 loop is CASSLGQANEKLFF. As DNA, the CDR3 is TGTGCCAGCAGCTTAGGACAGGCGAATGAAAAACTGTTTTTT.

This clone was picked up one time. The chain employs TRBV7-3 and TRBJ2-1; D remains ambiguous. Trimming stripped 1 base from V and 5 bases from J, with 12 bases between. Germline CDR1 and CDR2: SGHTA and FQGTGA. The CDR3 has 15 residues. The CDR3 spells CASSLRNQKNNEQFF. The CDR3 DNA reads as TGTGCCAGCAGCTTAAGAAACCAGAAAAACAATGAGCAGTTCTTC.

V gene TRBV30 combines with J gene TRBJ2-6; a possible D gene is TRBD1 (6 bases). V dropped 3 bases and J dropped 1 base, with 7 bases sitting between them. There are 14 residues in the CDR3. Germline assignment: CDR1 GTSNPN and CDR2 SVGIG (reference sequence). This chain's CDR3 is CAWSRGSGANVLTF. In DNA form, the CDR3 reads TGTGCCTGGAGCAGGGGATCTGGGGCCAACGTCCTGACTTTC.

This chain links TRBV18 with TRBJ2-3, with D unclear. The length of the CDR3 is 16 residues. The germline V gene encodes CDR1 KGHSH and CDR2 LQKENI. Trimming left V 6 bases short and J 0 bases short, with 16 bases between. As DNA, the CDR3 is TGTGCCAGCTCGGATCGTCCTGAGAGGAGCACAGATACGCAGTATTTT. Its translation: CASSDRPERSTDTQYF.

The chain employs TRBV7-2 and TRBJ2-7, with D possibly being TRBD2 (6 bases). The CDR3 loop spans 13 amino acids. CDR1 SGHTA and CDR2 FQGNSA come from the germline V gene. Trimming removed 5 bases from V and 3 bases from J, with 11 bases in between. CDR3 bases: TGTGCCAGCAGCCGCGGGGCCCTCTACGAGCAGTACTTC. As protein: CASSRGALYEQYF.

A word on this clone: A read error may account for a junction end that differs from germline. Other DNA sequences in this specimen translate into the identical CDR3. The V gene is TRBV6-5, the J gene TRBJ2-3; no clear D gene. From germline, CDR1 is MNHEY and CDR2 SVGAGI. There are 12 residues in the CDR3. The chain's CDR3 is CASSDKTDTQYF. The CDR3 nucleotides read TGTGCCAGCAGTGACAAAACAGATACGCAGTATTTC.

This sequence joins TRBV30 and TRBJ1-1, with D perhaps matching TRBD1 (5 bases). V was clipped by 4 bases and J by 6 bases, with 18 bases between them. The germline V gene has CDR1 GTSNPN and CDR2 SVGIG (reference sequence). The CDR3 has 14 amino acids. As DNA, the CDR3 is TGTGCCTGGAAGGGGCAGGGAGGTTTGGCTGAAGCTTTCTTT. Translating gives CAWKGQGGLAEAFF.

The chain recombines TRBV11-2 with TRBJ2-1, with 13 bases matching TRBD2. There are 17 residues in the CDR3. The junction had 7 bases not matched to a gene; V was cut back by 5 bases and J by 3 bases. Germline V gene lookup returns CDR1 SGHAT and CDR2 FQNNGV. CDR3 nucleotide sequence: TGTGCCAGCAGCCCCCGGACTAGCGGGAGTTTCTACAATGAGCAGTTCTTC. Its translation is CASSPRTSGSFYNEQFF.

The chain links TRBV7-8 to TRBJ2-1, with D unresolved. The CDR3 has 14 amino acids. V lost 5 bases and J 5 bases, leaving 13 bases between the germline ends. CDR1 and CDR2 from the germline V gene are SGHVS and FQNEAQ. The DNA of the CDR3 is TGTGCCAGCAGCCCCGCGACTCGCGACAATGAGCAGTTCTTC. This encodes CASSPATRDNEQFF.

The rearrangement links TRBV7-3 to TRBJ1-1; no reliable D call. Trimming removed 2 bases at V and 7 bases at J, with 17 bases between. Germline CDR1 is SGHTA and CDR2 is FQGTGA. The length of the CDR3 is 15 residues. In nucleotides, the CDR3 is TGTGCCAGCAGCTTATCGGCCGAGCCGACGGGTGAAGCTTTCTTT. Protein product: CASSLSAEPTGEAFF.

This clone was counted between two and nine times. The chain combines TRBV10-3 with TRBJ1-1; TRBD1 might be the D (5 bases). The germline V gene has CDR1 ENHRY and CDR2 SYGVKD. The CDR3 runs to 19 residues. V was trimmed by 0 bases and J by 2 bases, leaving 22 bases between them. CDR3 DNA sequence: TGTGCCATCAGTGAGTCGGGACTGGGGCCTTCCCTTACTAACACTGAAGCTTTCTTT. This sequence encodes CAISESGLGPSLTNTEAFF.

This CDR3 is CASSIPQGDRVNQPQHF. The CDR3 DNA reads as TGTGCCAGTAGTATTCCCCAAGGAGACAGAGTAAATCAGCCCCAGCATTTT. The V call is TRBV19, the J call TRBJ1-5; a possible D gene is TRBD1 (5 bases). CDR1 and CDR2 from the germline V gene are LNHDA and SQIVND (reference sequence). This CDR3 has 17 amino acids. Trimming shortened V by 3 bases and J by 4 bases, and 19 bases separated the two germline ends.

Remarks on this clone: The sample holds other DNA sequences that translate to the same CDR3. The chain's CDR3 is CASSLGLAGDEQFF. The CDR3 DNA is TGTGCCAGCAGCTTGGGACTAGCGGGAGATGAGCAGTTCTTC. This rearrangement joins TRBV5-5 to TRBJ2-1; TRBD2 aligns across 12 bases. Trimming at V came to 0 bases and at J to 8 bases, leaving 0 bases not matched to a gene. The CDR3 has 14 amino acids. CDR1 is SGHKS and CDR2 is YYEKEE in the germline V gene (reference sequence).

CDR3 amino acids: CASSLGLAAYNEQFF. The CDR3 region has the DNA TGTGCCAGCAGCTTGGGGCTAGCGGCCTACAATGAGCAGTTCTTC. The V and J genes are TRBV5-4 and TRBJ2-1; 7 nucleotides align to TRBD2. This CDR3 region has 15 residues. V shed 0 bases, J shed 2 bases, and the junction held 2 bases outside the gene matches. Germline V gene lookup returns CDR1 SGHNT and CDR2 YYREEE (reference sequence).

The chain is built from TRBV4-2 and TRBJ2-2; 11 nucleotides align to TRBD1. The CDR3 spans 17 residues. V gave up 1 base and J gave up 3 bases; unmatched junction bases: 4. Germline V CDR1 and CDR2: LGHNA, YNFKEQ. The CDR3 sequence is CASSQAPGQGDTGELFF. The CDR3 DNA is TGTGCCAGCAGCCAAGCCCCGGGACAGGGGGACACCGGGGAGCTGTTTTTT.

The chain recombines TRBV10-1 with TRBJ2-2; 7 bases match TRBD2. Germline V lookup: CDR1 WNHNN, CDR2 SYGVQD (reference sequence). The CDR3 contains 17 residues. J was trimmed by 0 bases and V by 4 bases; bases with no gene match: 8. CDR3 sequence reads: CASSVKRGGSNTGELFF. As DNA, the CDR3 is TGCGCCAGCAGTGTTAAGCGGGGTGGCTCGAACACCGGGGAGCTGTTTTTT.

The chain couples TRBV30 to TRBJ2-7; 8 bases map to TRBD1. This CDR3 spans 12 amino acids. Germline V CDR1 and CDR2: GTSNPN, SVGIG (reference sequence). Trimming cost V 4 bases and J 6 bases; bases outside gene matches: 5. This chain's CDR3 is CAWTTGGGEQYF. The CDR3 region has the DNA TGTGCCTGGACTACAGGGGGAGGCGAGCAGTACTTC. The full variable domain, in which reference TRBV30 and TRBJ2-7 provide the parts outside the CDR3, is SQTIHQWPATLVQPVGSPLSLECTVEGTSNPNLYWYRQAAGRGLQLLFYSVGIGQISSEVPQNLSASRPQDRQFILSSKKLLLSDSGFYLCAWTTGGGEQYFGPGTRLTVT.

The V and J genes are TRBV5-1 and TRBJ2-7; 7 bases map to TRBD1. CDR1 is SGHRS and CDR2 is YFSETQ in the germline V gene. The CDR3 has 14 amino acids. V trimming: 0 bases; J trimming: 3 bases; junction bases outside the gene matches: 3. CDR3 amino acids: CASSLEAGGYEQYF. In DNA, the CDR3 is TGCGCCAGCAGCTTGGAGGCAGGGGGCTACGAGCAGTACTTC.

The genes are TRBV7-9 and TRBJ2-7; 9 nucleotides line up with TRBD1. The CDR3 runs to 16 residues. V trimming: 4 bases; J trimming: 5 bases; junction bases outside the gene matches: 12. Germline V gene data show CDR1 as SEHNR and CDR2 as FQNEAQ (reference sequence). CDR3 in DNA: TGTGCCAGCAGCTCGAGGACAGGGGATAACGCGCACGAGCAGTACTTC. It encodes CASSSRTGDNAHEQYF.

The genes are TRBV28 and TRBJ2-7, with a tentative D call TRBD1 (5 bases). Trimming stripped 3 bases from V and 2 bases from J, with 11 bases between. CDR1 is MDHEN, CDR2 SYDVKM, per germline. This CDR3 comprises 14 residues. The CDR3 loop is CASSFQGGAYEQYF. The CDR3 nucleotides are TGTGCCAGCAGTTTTCAGGGTGGGGCCTACGAGCAGTACTTC.

This clone has just one count. CDR3: CAISDERSSSYNEQFF. CDR3 nucleotides: TGTGCCATCAGTGATGAGCGGTCGAGCTCCTACAATGAGCAGTTCTTC. The chain is built from TRBV10-3 and TRBJ2-1; D might be TRBD2 (5 bases). Trimming removed 3 bases at V and 0 bases at J, with 12 bases between. The germline CDR1 and CDR2 sequences are ENHRY and SYGVKD. This CDR3 is built from 16 residues.

The chain links TRBV7-8 to TRBJ1-2; tentative D call: TRBD1 (6 bases). The CDR3 runs to 13 residues. V was shortened by 6 bases and J by 8 bases, with 16 bases between the two germline ends. Germline values: CDR1 SGHVS, CDR2 FQNEAQ. The CDR3 coding sequence is TGTGCCAGCAGACGGGACACTTCGAGCGGCTACACCTTC. Translating gives CASRRDTSSGYTF.

The chain recombines TRBV10-1 with TRBJ2-2; D unresolved. Germline-derived CDR1 and CDR2 are WNHNN and SYGVQD (reference sequence). The CDR3 runs to 17 residues. Deletions cut 3 bases from V and 0 bases from J, with 14 bases between. The CDR3 nucleotides read TGCGCCAGCAGTGACACATTTACATTCGCGAACACCGGGGAGCTGTTTTTT. This encodes CASSDTFTFANTGELFF.

This chain joins TRBV2 and TRBJ2-1, with D possibly being TRBD2 (5 bases). This CDR3 is built from 13 residues. Germline values: CDR1 SNHLY, CDR2 FYNNEI. V was trimmed by 2 bases and J by 12 bases, leaving 14 bases between them. CDR3 protein: CASSENPGLGQFF. CDR3 coding DNA: TGTGCCAGCAGTGAAAATCCGGGATTGGGGCAGTTCTTC.

Notes on this clone: This CDR3 fails to terminate in the conserved phenylalanine or tryptophan, so it likely reflects a read error. The rearrangement joins TRBV29-1 to TRBJ1-5; the D gene is possibly TRBD1 (5 bases). Germline V gene sequence: CDR1 SQVTM, CDR2 ANQGSEA. The V end lost 4 bases, the J end lost 0 bases, and 10 bases lay between the germline ends. The CDR3 contains 14 residues. The CDR3 protein is CSVADSYSNQPQHL. In DNA form, the CDR3 reads TGCAGCGTTGCAGACAGCTATAGCAATCAGCCCCAGCATCTT.

The chain joins TRBV28 to TRBJ1-5, with TRBD1 matching over 9 bases. The CDR3 has 14 residues. V lost 4 bases and J lost 7; bases outside the gene matches: 5. Per the germline V gene, CDR1 is MDHEN and CDR2 is SYDVKM. The DNA for the CDR3 is TGTGCCAGCAGTTCGACAGGGGGAGGGCAGCCCCAGCATTTT. Its protein is CASSSTGGGQPQHF.

The rearrangement links TRBV9 to TRBJ1-3; TRBD1 aligns across 7 bases. Germline loops: CDR1 SGDLS, CDR2 YYNGEE. The trim removed 4 bases at V and 3 bases at J, leaving 7 bases unmatched. The CDR3 covers 15 residues. The CDR3 loop is CASSPRQGGGNTIYF. The CDR3 coding sequence is TGTGCCAGCAGCCCGAGACAGGGAGGTGGAAACACCATATATTTT.

The V call is TRBV5-8, the J call TRBJ1-5; 9 nucleotides agree with TRBD1. The ends lost 4 bases at V and 3 bases at J; junction bases unmatched: 5. The CDR3 length is 15 residues. CDR1 and CDR2 (germline): SGHTS, YDEGEE. Here the CDR3 DNA reads TGTGCCAGCAGCAAGGGACAGGGAGTCAATCAGCCCCAGCATTTT. It is translated as CASSKGQGVNQPQHF.